This T cell receptor beta chain was found in a study of T cell responses to AZD1222 COVID-19 vaccine. As for this clone: Its target is not known.

Notes on the study in general: Clonal diversity was possibly underestimated; the donors were predominantly white British and more often female.

There are 12 residues in the CDR3. Germline values: CDR1 MDHEN, CDR2 SYDVKM. Trimming cost V 2 bases and J 8 bases, with 9 bases left between them. TCRdb's table, derived via immunoSEQ multiplex PCR, lists solely in-frame clones and lacks some. The table shows about 100,000 clones, with around 89% occurring only once. The source of this sequence is an adult in good health. The starting material was peripheral blood, obtained on day 0 of AZD1222 vaccination. This chain joins TRBV28 and TRBJ1-2; D ambiguous. CDR3 sequence reads: CASSLPQEGYTF. CDR3 nucleotide sequence: TGTGCCAGCAGTTTACCCCAAGAGGGCTACACCTTC.